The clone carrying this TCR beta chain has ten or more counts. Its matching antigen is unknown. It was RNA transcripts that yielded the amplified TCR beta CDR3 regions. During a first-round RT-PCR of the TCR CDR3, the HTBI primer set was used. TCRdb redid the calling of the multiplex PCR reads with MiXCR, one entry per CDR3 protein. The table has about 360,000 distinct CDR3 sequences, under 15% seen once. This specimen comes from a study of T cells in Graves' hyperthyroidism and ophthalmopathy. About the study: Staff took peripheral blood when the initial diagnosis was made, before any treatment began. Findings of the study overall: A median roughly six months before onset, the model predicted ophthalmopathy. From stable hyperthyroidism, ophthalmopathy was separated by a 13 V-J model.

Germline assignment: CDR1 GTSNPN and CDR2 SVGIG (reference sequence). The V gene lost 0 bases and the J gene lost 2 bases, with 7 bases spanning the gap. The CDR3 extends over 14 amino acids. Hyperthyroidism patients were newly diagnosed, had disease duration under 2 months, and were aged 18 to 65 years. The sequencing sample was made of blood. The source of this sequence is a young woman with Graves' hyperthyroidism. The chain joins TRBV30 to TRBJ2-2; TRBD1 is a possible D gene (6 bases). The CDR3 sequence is CAWSVDSNTGELFF. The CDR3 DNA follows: TGTGCCTGGAGTGTGGACAGTAACACCGGGGAGCTGTTTTTT.